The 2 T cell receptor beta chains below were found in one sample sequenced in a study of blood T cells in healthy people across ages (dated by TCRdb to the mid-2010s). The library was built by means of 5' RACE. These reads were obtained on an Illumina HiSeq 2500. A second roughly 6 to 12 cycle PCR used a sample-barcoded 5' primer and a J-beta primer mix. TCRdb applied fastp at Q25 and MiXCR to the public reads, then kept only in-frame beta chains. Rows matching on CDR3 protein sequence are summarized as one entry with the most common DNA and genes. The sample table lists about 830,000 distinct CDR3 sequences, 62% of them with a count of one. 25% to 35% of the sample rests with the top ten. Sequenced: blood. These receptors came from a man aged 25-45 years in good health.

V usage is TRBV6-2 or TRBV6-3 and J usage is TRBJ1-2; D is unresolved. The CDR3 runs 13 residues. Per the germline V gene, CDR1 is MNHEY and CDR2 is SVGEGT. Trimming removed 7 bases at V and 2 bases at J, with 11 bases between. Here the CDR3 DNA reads TGTGCCAGCATTGGGGTCGGAAACTATGGCTACACCTTC. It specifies CASIGVGNYGYTF.

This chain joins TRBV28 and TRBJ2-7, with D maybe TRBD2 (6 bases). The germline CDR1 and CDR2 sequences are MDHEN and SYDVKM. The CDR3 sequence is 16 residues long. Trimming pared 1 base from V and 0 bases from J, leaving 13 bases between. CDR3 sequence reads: CASSLFGGASSYEQYF. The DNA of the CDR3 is TGTGCCAGCAGTTTATTTGGCGGGGCCAGCTCCTACGAGCAGTACTTC.